These T cell receptor beta chains were read from a single sample in a study of OX40 agonist ivuxolimab in advanced cancers. Here immunoSEQ multiplex PCR was the method, and the copy in TCRdb shows in-frame clones only, minus some. Found here are under 90,000 clones, 85% to 95% of them singletons; the top ten hold about 0.34%. The input for sequencing was CD4+ or CD8+ T cells sorted from blood, taken in a trial of the OX40 agonist ivuxolimab. The origin of the receptors is an adult with an advanced solid tumor such as melanoma, head and neck, liver or kidney cancer. The CDR3 runs from the conserved cysteine through the conserved F or W. The D gene is left open where the match is weak. Size values are once, few and many counts, or a class for expanded clones, and some rows have none.

j_gene,v_gene,abundance,d_gene,CDR3nt,CDR3aa
TRBJ2-2,TRBV7-6,.,.,TGTGCCAGCAGCCCGCCAGGGGCTTACACCGGGGAGCTGTTTTTT,CASSPPGAYTGELFF
TRBJ2-1,TRBV28,.,TRBD2,TGTGCCAGCAGTTCCCCGGGGCTAGCGGAGTCCTACAATGAGCAGTTCTTC,CASSSPGLAESYNEQFF
TRBJ2-7,TRBV11-2,.,.,TGTGCCAGCAGCTTAGACCGGGAAGACGAGCAGTACTTC,CASSLDREDEQYF
TRBJ2-7,TRBV5-4,once,.,TGTGCCAGCAGCTTGCCAGGGCCGATTCTCGAGCAGTACTTC,CASSLPGPILEQYF
TRBJ2-3,TRBV5-4,.,TRBD1,TGTGCCAGCAGCCGGACAGGGGACCTCACAGATACGCAGTATTTT,CASSRTGDLTDTQYF
TRBJ2-7,TRBV5-1,once,TRBD1,TGCGCCAGCAGCGAACAGGGGGTGTCCTACGAGCAGTACTTC,CASSEQGVSYEQYF
TRBJ1-4,TRBV28,.,.,TGTGCCAGCAGTTTACGTGGGGCAACTAATGAAAAACTGTTTTTT,CASSLRGATNEKLFF
TRBJ1-5,TRBV6-1,.,.,TGTGCCAGCAGTGAAGCGGAGCAGGGGCTTCAGCCCCAGCATTTT,CASSEAEQGLQPQHF
TRBJ2-5,TRBV18,.,.,TGTGCCAGCTCACAGTACCAAGAGACCCAGTACTTC,CASSQYQETQYF
TRBJ2-7,TRBV6-4,.,TRBD1,TGTGCCAGCAGAATACCGGGACAGGGGACGAACGAGCAGTACTTC,CASRIPGQGTNEQYF
TRBJ2-7,TRBV6-6,.,.,TGTGCCAGCAGTTACAGAGGGCACGAGCAGTACTTC,CASSYRGHEQYF
TRBJ2-3,TRBV2,once,.,TGTGCCAGCAACCTGGGCACAGATACGCAGTATTTT,CASNLGTDTQYF
TRBJ2-1,TRBV11-2,.,TRBD2,TGTGCCAGCAGCTTAGGGACCGGGACTAGCGTGCAGTTCTTC,CASSLGTGTSVQFF
TRBJ2-2,TRBV7-8,.,TRBD2,TGTGCCAGCAGTCCCGGGACTAGTCGCGCCGGGGAGCTGTTTTTT,CASSPGTSRAGELFF
TRBJ2-7,TRBV28,.,.,TGTGCCAGCAGCGAGGGGGGAAGGGGCTCCTACGAGCAGTACTTC,CASSEGGRGSYEQYF
TRBJ2-3,TRBV11-2,once,.,TGTGCCAGCAGCTTATCGGTAGGAGTTGGCACAGATACGCAGTATTTT,CASSLSVGVGTDTQYF
TRBJ1-4,TRBV7-9,.,.,TGTGCCAGCAGCTTAGGGACGGGAGACGCAACTAATGAAAAACTGTTTTTT,CASSLGTGDATNEKLFF
TRBJ2-1,TRBV11-2,.,TRBD2,TGTGCCAGCAGCTTTGGGCGGACTAGCGGGTACAATGAGCAGTTCTTC,CASSFGRTSGYNEQFF